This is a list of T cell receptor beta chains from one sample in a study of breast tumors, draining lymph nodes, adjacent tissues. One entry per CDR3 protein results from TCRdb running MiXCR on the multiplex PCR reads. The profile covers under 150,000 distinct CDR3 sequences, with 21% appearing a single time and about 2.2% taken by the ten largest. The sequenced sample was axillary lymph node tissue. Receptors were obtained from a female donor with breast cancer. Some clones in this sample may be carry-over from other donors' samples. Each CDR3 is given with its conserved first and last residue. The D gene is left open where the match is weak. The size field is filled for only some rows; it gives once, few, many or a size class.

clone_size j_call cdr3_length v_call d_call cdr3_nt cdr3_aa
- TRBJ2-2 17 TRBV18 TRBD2 TGTGCCAGCTCCAAACGCGGGTCTAGCGGGAGACCCGGGGGGCTGTTTTTT CASSKRGSSGRPGGLFF
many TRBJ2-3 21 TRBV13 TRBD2 TGTGCCAGCAGCTTTACTCCGGGACTAGCGGGAGGGCCAGGATCGACAGATACGCAGTATTTT CASSFTPGLAGGPGSTDTQYF
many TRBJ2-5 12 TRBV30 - TGTGCCTGGGGCCTCGGCCGAGAGACCCAGTACTTC CAWGLGRETQYF
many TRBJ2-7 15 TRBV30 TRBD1 TGTGCCTGGAGTCCATCGGGACAGGGGGGGTACGAGCAGTACTTC CAWSPSGQGGYEQYF
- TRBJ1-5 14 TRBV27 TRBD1 TGTGCCAGCAGTTTAACAGGGGGAAGACAGCACCAGCATTTT CASSLTGGRQHQHF
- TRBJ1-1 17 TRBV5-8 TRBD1 TGTGCCAGCAGCTTGTCGAACACAGGGGAGGGCAACACTGAAGCTTTCTTT CASSLSNTGEGNTEAFF
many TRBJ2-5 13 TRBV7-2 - TGTGCCAGCAGCTCCGGGACAACCGAGACCCAGTACTTC CASSSGTTETQYF
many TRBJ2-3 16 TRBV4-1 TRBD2 TGCGCCAGCAGCCAACCTACGACTAGCGGTACAGATACGCAGTATTTT CASSQPTTSGTDTQYF
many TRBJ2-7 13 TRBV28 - TGTGCCAGCAGTGGTCCTGTTGCCTACGAGCAGTACTTC CASSGPVAYEQYF
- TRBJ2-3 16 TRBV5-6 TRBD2 TGTGCCAGCAGCTTGGTGGCTAGCGGGAGACCAGATACGCAGTATTTT CASSLVASGRPDTQYF
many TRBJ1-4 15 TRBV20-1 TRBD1 TGCAGTGCGACCGGGACAGGGGGAACTAATGAAAAACTGTTTTTT CSATGTGGTNEKLFF